The source of this T cell receptor (beta chain) is a study of molecular identifiers for immune sequencing clone quantification. Study information: The replicates split RNA from roughly 20,000 or 100,000 naive CD8 cells five ways and sequenced four.

For bulk TCR libraries, previously described methods and listed TCR primers were used. One entry per CDR3 protein results from TCRdb running MiXCR on the PCR reads. The data contain over 600,000 distinct CDR3 sequences, about 20% of them seen just once; the ten biggest clones take up 0.85%. This clonotype was found many times. After removal of 0 bases from V and 0 bases from J, the junction contained 8 bases not matched to a gene. Germline V gives CDR1 DFQATT, CDR2 SNEGSKA (reference sequence). The CDR3 is 18 amino acids. Investigators produced naive CD8 libraries from about 20,000 to 1,000,000 sorted cells, drawing on 10%, 30% or 50% RNA. Naive CD8 T cells were sorted, and the gate applied was CD8+CD4-CCR7+CD45RA+.

The rearrangement links TRBV20-1 to TRBJ2-3; the match to TRBD2 covers 11 bases. The sequence derives from a human donor in good health. Some libraries in this study had Jurkat cell RNA spiked in. The sequenced material came from naive CD8+ T cells from blood, with Jurkat cell RNA spiked in. Specified subset: FACS-sorted CD8+CD4-CCR7+CD45RA+ naive T cells. The CDR3 nucleotides are TGCAGTGCTAGAGATATTAGCGGGAGGGCCGGGAGCACAGATACGCAGTATTTT. It yields the protein CSARDISGRAGSTDTQYF.